Listed below are T cell receptor beta chains from one sample, sequenced in a study of T cells in narcolepsy. Using immunoSEQ multiplex PCR, the repertoire was profiled, and TCRdb retains in-frame clones only, with some absent. This table has tens of thousands of clones, about 80% appearing once. The material sequenced was CD45RA- memory CD4+ T cells from PBMCs. The receptors originated from a human donor with narcolepsy. The CDR3 runs from the conserved cysteine through the conserved F or W. Not all rows give a size; the values are once, few, many and, for expanded clones, a class.

CDR3aa,abundance,v_gene,j_gene
CASSIGDLEGYTF,.,TRBV19,TRBJ1-2
CATSRGQGTLSGANVLTF,.,TRBV15,TRBJ2-6
CASSASTGAETQYF,.,TRBV9,TRBJ2-5
CASSLTSGGEQFF,.,TRBV11-2,TRBJ2-1
CASSLEPLDRINEQFF,.,TRBV11-2,TRBJ2-1
CASSIGSLNEKLFF,.,TRBV19,TRBJ1-4
CSGGSGYTEAFF,.,TRBV29-1,TRBJ1-1
CASSSGLATDTQYF,.,TRBV6-1,TRBJ2-3
CATSRGSMTTGELFF,.,TRBV15,TRBJ2-2
CASSPRQGRETQYF,.,TRBV7-2,TRBJ2-5
CASSEAGTASYGYTF,few,TRBV6-1,TRBJ1-2
CAIRKGQGNTDTQYF,.,TRBV10-3,TRBJ2-3
CASSPLPLTDRSGTIYF,.,TRBV18,TRBJ1-3
CASSPPQGMNEKLFF,.,TRBV18,TRBJ1-4
CASSATGDQETQYF,.,TRBV4-2,TRBJ2-5
CASSLAQRAREQFF,.,TRBV5-1,TRBJ2-1
CASSIRTGGHGYTF,.,TRBV28,TRBJ1-2
CASSFQGGSETQYF,.,TRBV7-2,TRBJ2-5
CASQVDLTKNIQYF,.,TRBV6-5,TRBJ2-4
CASSLRGTTNEAFF,.,TRBV28,TRBJ1-1
CASSTGPSGRGNNEQFF,.,TRBV19,TRBJ2-1
CAWRVTRSYGYTF,.,TRBV30,TRBJ1-2
CASRGPGNQPQHF,once,TRBV7-9,TRBJ1-5
CASSSWTSGGNTGELFF,.,TRBV19,TRBJ2-2
CASSPIPTDTQYF,once,TRBV18,TRBJ2-3
CASSKGTSGGPYNEQFF,few,TRBV5-1,TRBJ2-1
CAWADRRYTEAFF,.,TRBV30,TRBJ1-1
CASSEGQGAINIQYF,.,TRBV2,TRBJ2-4
CASSQEPGQTLRGTEAFF,.,TRBV4-2,TRBJ1-1
CASSIGQSKETQYF,.,TRBV7-6,TRBJ2-5
CACQDITGELFF,.,TRBV30,TRBJ2-2
CASAGTGRTNYGYTF,once,TRBV28,TRBJ1-2
CASQDRGYSPLHF,.,TRBV27,TRBJ1-6
CASSPRREGATNEKLFF,once,TRBV18,TRBJ1-4
CSAKRSTEAFF,.,TRBV29-1,TRBJ1-1
CASSFKVYNEQFF,.,TRBV5-6,TRBJ2-1
CASSLNPPPNSPLHF,.,TRBV6-5,TRBJ1-6